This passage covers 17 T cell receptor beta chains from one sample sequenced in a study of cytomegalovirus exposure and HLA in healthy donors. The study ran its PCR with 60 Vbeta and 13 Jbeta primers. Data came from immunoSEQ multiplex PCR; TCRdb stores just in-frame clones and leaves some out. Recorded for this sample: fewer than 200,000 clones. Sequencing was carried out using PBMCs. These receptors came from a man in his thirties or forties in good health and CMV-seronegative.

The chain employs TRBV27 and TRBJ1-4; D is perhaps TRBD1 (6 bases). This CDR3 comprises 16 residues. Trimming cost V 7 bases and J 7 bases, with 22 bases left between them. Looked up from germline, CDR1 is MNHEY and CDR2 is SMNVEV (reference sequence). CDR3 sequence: CASTPGEPSGLEKLFF. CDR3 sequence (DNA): TGTGCCAGCACCCCAGGGGAACCATCTGGACTTGAAAAACTGTTTTTT. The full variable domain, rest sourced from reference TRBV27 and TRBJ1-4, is EAQVTQNPRYLITVTGKKLTVTCSQNMNHEYMSWYRQDPGLGLRQIYYSMNVEVTDKGDVPEGYKVSRKEKRNFPLILESPSPNQTSLYFCASTPGEPSGLEKLFFGSGTQLSVL.

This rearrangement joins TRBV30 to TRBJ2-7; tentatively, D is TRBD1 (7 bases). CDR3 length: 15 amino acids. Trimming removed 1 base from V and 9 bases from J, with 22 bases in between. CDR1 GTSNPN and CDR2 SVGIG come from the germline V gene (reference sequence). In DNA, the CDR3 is TGTGCCTGGAGTGCCCTGGAGGCAGGGGGGTCGGGGCAGTACTTC. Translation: CAWSALEAGGSGQYF.

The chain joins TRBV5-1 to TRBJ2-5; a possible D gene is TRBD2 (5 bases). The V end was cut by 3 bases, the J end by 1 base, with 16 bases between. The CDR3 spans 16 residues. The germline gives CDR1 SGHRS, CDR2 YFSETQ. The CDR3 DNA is TGCGCCAGCAGCTCCGTGGGGAGTACCCTCCAAGAGACCCAGTACTTC. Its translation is CASSSVGSTLQETQYF.

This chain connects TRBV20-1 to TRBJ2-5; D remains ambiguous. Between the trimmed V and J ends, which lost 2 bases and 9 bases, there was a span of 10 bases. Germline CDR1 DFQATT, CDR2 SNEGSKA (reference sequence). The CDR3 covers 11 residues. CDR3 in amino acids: CSARSVDPQYF. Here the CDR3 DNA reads TGCAGTGCTAGAAGCGTAGACCCCCAGTACTTC.

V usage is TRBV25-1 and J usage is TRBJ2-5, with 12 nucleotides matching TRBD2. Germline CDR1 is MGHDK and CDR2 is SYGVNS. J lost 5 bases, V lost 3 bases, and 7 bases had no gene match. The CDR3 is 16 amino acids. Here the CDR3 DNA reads TGTGCCAGCAGTGAGGCTAGCGGGGGGGCCCGGGAGACCCAGTACTTC. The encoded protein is CASSEASGGARETQYF.

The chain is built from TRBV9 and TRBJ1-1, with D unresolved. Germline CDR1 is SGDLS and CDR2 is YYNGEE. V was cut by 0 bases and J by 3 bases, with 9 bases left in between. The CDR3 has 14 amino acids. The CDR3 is CASSVAPEDTEAFF. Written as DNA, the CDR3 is TGTGCCAGCAGCGTAGCTCCAGAAGACACTGAAGCTTTCTTT.

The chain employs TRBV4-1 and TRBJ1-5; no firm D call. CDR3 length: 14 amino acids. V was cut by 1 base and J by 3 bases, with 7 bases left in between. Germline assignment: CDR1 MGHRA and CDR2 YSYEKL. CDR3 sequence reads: CASSQGQNNQPQHF. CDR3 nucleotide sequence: TGCGCCAGCAGCCAAGGACAAAACAATCAGCCCCAGCATTTT.

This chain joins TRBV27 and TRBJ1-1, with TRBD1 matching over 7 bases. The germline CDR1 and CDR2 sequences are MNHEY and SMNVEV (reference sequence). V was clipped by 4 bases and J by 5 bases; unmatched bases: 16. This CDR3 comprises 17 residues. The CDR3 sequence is CASSSGQVLGSRTEAFF. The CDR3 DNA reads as TGTGCCAGCAGTTCCGGACAGGTCCTGGGATCAAGGACTGAAGCTTTCTTT.

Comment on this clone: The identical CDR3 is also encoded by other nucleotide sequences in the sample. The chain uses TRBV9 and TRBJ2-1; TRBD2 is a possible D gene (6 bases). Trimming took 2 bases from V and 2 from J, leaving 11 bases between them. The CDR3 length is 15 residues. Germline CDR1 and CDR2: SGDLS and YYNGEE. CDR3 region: CASSVTGDPYNEQFF. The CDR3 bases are TGTGCCAGCAGCGTTACGGGAGACCCCTACAATGAGCAGTTCTTC.

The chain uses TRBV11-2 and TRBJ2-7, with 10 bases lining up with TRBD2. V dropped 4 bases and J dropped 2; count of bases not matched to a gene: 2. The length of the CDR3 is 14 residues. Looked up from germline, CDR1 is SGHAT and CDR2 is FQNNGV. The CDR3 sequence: CASSSSGGTYEQYF. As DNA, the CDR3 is TGTGCCAGCAGCTCTAGCGGGGGTACCTACGAGCAGTACTTC. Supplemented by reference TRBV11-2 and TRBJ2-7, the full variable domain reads EAGVAQSPRYKIIEKRQSVAFWCNPISGHATLYWYQQILGQGPKLLIQFQNNGVVDDSQLPKDRFSAERLKGVDSTLKIQPAKLEDSAVYLCASSSSGGTYEQYFGPGTRLTVT.

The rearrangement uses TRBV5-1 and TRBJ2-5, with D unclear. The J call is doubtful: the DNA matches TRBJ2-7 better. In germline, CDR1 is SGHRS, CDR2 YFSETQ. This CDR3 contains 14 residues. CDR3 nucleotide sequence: TGCGCCAGCAGCTTGGGGCAGGCTTCCTACGAGCAGTACTTC. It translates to CASSLGQASYEQYF.

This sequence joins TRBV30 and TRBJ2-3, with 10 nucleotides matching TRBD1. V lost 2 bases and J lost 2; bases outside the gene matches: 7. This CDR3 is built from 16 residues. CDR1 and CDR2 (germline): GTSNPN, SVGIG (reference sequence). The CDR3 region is CAWSLWDRGYTDTQYF. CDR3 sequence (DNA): TGTGCCTGGAGTCTATGGGACAGGGGATACACAGATACGCAGTATTTT.

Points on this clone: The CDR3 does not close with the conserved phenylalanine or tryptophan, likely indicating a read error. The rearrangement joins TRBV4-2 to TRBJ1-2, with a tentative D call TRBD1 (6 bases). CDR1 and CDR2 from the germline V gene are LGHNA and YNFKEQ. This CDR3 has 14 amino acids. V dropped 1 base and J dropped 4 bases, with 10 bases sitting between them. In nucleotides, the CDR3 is TGTGCCAGCAGCCAAGTGACAGGTTTCTATGGCTACACCCTC. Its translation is CASSQVTGFYGYTL.

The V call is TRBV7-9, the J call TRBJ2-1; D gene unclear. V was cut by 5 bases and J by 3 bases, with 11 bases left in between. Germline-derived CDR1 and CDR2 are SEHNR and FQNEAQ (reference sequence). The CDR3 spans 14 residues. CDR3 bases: TGTGCCAGCAGCAGGAGCTTTCTCTACAATGAGCAGTTCTTC. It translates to CASSRSFLYNEQFF.

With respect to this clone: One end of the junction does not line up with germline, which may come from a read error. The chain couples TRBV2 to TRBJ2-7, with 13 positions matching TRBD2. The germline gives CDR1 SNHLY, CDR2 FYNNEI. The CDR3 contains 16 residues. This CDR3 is CASSEKLAGGPYKQYF. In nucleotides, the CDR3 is TGTGCCAGCAGTGAAAAACTAGCGGGAGGGCCCTACAAGCAGTACTTC.

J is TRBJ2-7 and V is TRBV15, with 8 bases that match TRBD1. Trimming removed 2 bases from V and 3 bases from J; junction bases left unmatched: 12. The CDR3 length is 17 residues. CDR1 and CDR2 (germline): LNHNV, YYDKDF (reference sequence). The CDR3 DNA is TGTGCCACCAGCAGAATACTGACAGGGGAGGCCTTCTACGAGCAGTACTTC. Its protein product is CATSRILTGEAFYEQYF.

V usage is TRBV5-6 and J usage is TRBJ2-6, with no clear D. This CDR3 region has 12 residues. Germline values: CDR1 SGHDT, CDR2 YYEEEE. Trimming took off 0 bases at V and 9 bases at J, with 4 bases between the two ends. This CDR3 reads CASSLGVNVLTF. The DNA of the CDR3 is TGTGCCAGCAGCTTGGGAGTCAACGTCCTGACTTTC. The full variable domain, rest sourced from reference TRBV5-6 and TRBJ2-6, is DAGVTQSPTHLIKTRGQQVTLRCSPKSGHDTVSWYQQALGQGPQFIFQYYEEEERQRGNFPDRFSGHQFPNYSSELNVNALLLGDSALYLCASSLGVNVLTFGAGSRLTVL.